The 27 T cell receptor beta chains below come from one sample, sequenced in a study of T cells in Graves' hyperthyroidism and ophthalmopathy. Amplification targeted TCR beta CDR3 regions from RNA transcripts. A set of HTBI primers served as the primers for a first-round RT-PCR of the TCR CDR3. TCRdb re-called the multiplex PCR reads through MiXCR, storing one row per CDR3 protein. This table holds approximately 590,000 distinct CDR3 sequences, approximately 14% found once. The material sequenced was blood. Receptors originate from a woman aged 25 to 45 with Graves' hyperthyroidism.

Note on this clonotype: A junction end diverges from the germline sequence, so it may reflect a read error. V usage is TRBV7-2 and J usage is TRBJ1-6; 7 bases are a match to TRBD1. This CDR3 has 14 amino acids. CDR1 and CDR2 (germline): SGHTA, FQGNSA. CDR3: CASSPGQVNSPLRF. The CDR3 bases are TGTGCCAGCAGCCCAGGACAGGTCAATTCACCCCTCCGCTTT.

This clonotype appeared many times. CDR3 sequence (DNA): TGTGCCAGCAGCCGAGTCGGGGAATCCTCCTACGAGCAGTACTTC. It yields the protein CASSRVGESSYEQYF. The chain recombines TRBV5-4 with TRBJ2-7; weak D call: TRBD2 (5 bases). CDR3 length equals 15 residues. V lost 4 bases to trimming and J lost 0 bases, with 14 bases between them. Germline lookup yields CDR1 SGHNT and CDR2 YYREEE (reference sequence).

This clonotype was recorded at least ten times. The J gene is TRBJ1-2, the V gene TRBV6-6, with 9 bases matching TRBD1. The CDR3 loop spans 15 amino acids. The germline gives CDR1 MNHNY, CDR2 SVGAGI (reference sequence). After removal of 0 bases from V and 6 bases from J, the junction contained 5 bases not matched to a gene. The CDR3 coding sequence is TGTGCCAGCAGTTACTCGCCCGGGACAGGGCATGGCTACACCTTC. The encoded protein is CASSYSPGTGHGYTF.

The chain uses TRBV20-1 and TRBJ2-2; the match to TRBD1 covers 7 bases. CDR1 is DFQATT and CDR2 is SNEGSKA in the germline V gene (reference sequence). V was pared by 6 bases and J by 5 bases, with 9 bases of the junction left unmatched. CDR3 length: 14 residues. The CDR3 DNA is TGCAGTGCGGACTCCGGGACAGCTACCGGGGAGCTGTTTTTT. It encodes CSADSGTATGELFF.

As DNA, the CDR3 is TGTGCCAGCAGTGACCAGCGCTCTGGGGCCAACGTCCTGACTTTC. It encodes CASSDQRSGANVLTF. This rearrangement joins TRBV6-1 to TRBJ2-6; D remains unclear. V was pared by 3 bases and J by 0 bases, with 6 bases between. CDR3 length: 15 amino acids. The germline gives CDR1 MNHNS, CDR2 SASEGT.

This clonotype was detected only a few times. The chain couples TRBV6-4 to TRBJ2-2; D gene ambiguous. Looked up from germline, CDR1 is MRHNA and CDR2 is SNTAGT. The CDR3 length is 13 residues. V was clipped by 6 bases and J by 5 bases, with 10 bases between them. The CDR3 sequence: CASRTYATGELFF. CDR3 in DNA: TGTGCCAGCAGGACGTACGCTACCGGGGAGCTGTTTTTT.

This clonotype was counted many times. V and J are TRBV20-1 and TRBJ2-2; D gene unclear. The CDR3 loop spans 15 amino acids. The germline V and J ends were trimmed by 0 bases and 0 bases, with 8 bases remaining between them. Germline loops: CDR1 DFQATT, CDR2 SNEGSKA (reference sequence). CDR3 residues: CSARDARPNTGELFF. DNA for the CDR3: TGCAGTGCTAGAGATGCGAGGCCGAACACCGGGGAGCTGTTTTTT.

This clonotype was picked up a small number of times. V gene TRBV10-3 combines with J gene TRBJ1-4; weak D call: TRBD1 (5 bases). CDR3 length: 14 amino acids. V was clipped by 2 bases and J by 9 bases, with 13 bases between them. CDR1 ENHRY and CDR2 SYGVKD come from the germline V gene. The CDR3 DNA is TGTGCCATCAGTGAGACTACAGGCCGTAAAAAACTGTTTTTT. Translated, it gives CAISETTGRKKLFF.

There are a few counts of this clonotype. V usage is TRBV24-1 and J usage is TRBJ2-7; possibly TRBD1 for D (6 bases). CDR1 and CDR2 from the germline V gene are KGHDR and SFDVKD. CDR3 size: 15 residues. V gave up 3 bases and J gave up 6 bases, with 17 bases separating them. The CDR3 spells CATSDGDKGPGEQYF. As DNA, the CDR3 is TGTGCCACCAGTGATGGGGACAAGGGGCCAGGCGAGCAGTACTTC.

This clonotype was observed many times. V is TRBV6-2 or TRBV6-3 and J is TRBJ2-3; 8 bases map to TRBD2. This CDR3 has 15 residues. J gave up 2 bases and V 4 bases, and 5 bases lay outside the gene matches. Germline lookup yields CDR1 MNHEY and CDR2 SVGEGT. The CDR3 DNA sequence: TGTGCCAGCAGTTCATCGGGAGGGCTCACAGATACGCAGTATTTT. Protein sequence: CASSSSGGLTDTQYF.

This clonotype was detected a few times. This rearrangement joins TRBV29-1 to TRBJ2-3, with 9 bases matching TRBD1. This CDR3 spans 15 amino acids. Germline CDR1 is SQVTM and CDR2 is ANQGSEA. The V segment lost 4 bases and the J segment 4 bases; nucleotides outside the gene matches: 9. The CDR3 DNA reads as TGCAGCGTTGGACCCGCGGACAGGGGTGCAGATACGCAGTATTTT. This encodes CSVGPADRGADTQYF.

At least ten counts were recorded for this clonotype. The chain uses TRBV20-1 and TRBJ2-7; 9 bases line up with TRBD2. This CDR3 is built from 14 residues. Germline lookup yields CDR1 DFQATT and CDR2 SNEGSKA (reference sequence). J lost 4 bases, V lost 6 bases, and 10 bases had no gene match. CDR3 protein: CSAVASGRKYEQYF. As DNA, the CDR3 is TGCAGTGCCGTGGCCAGCGGGAGGAAATACGAGCAGTACTTC.

This clonotype showed up just a few times. V gene TRBV28 combines with J gene TRBJ2-7; the D gene is possibly TRBD1 (6 bases). Per germline, CDR1 MDHEN and CDR2 SYDVKM. V gave up 6 bases and J gave up 9 bases, with 18 bases separating them. The CDR3 totals 13 residues. The CDR3 DNA reads TGTGCCAGCAGGTCGACAGGAGACGTAGGGCAGTACTTC. Residues: CASRSTGDVGQYF.

This clonotype has only a few counts. The chain links TRBV5-1 to TRBJ2-1; D gene unclear. CDR1 is SGHRS, CDR2 YFSETQ, per germline. There are 14 residues in the CDR3. Trimming pared 4 bases from V and 2 bases from J, leaving 10 bases between. The CDR3 here is CASSQHITYNEQFF. CDR3 coding DNA: TGCGCCAGCAGCCAGCACATAACCTACAATGAGCAGTTCTTC.

The chain is built from TRBV28 and TRBJ2-7; TRBD1 agrees at 7 bases. With 10 bases clipped from V and 2 bases from J, the junction kept 8 bases outside the gene matches. Germline CDR1 is MDHEN and CDR2 is SYDVKM. CDR3 size: 13 residues. In nucleotides, the CDR3 is TGTGCCATCACCACCGGGACAGCCTACGAGCAGTACTTC. Its protein is CAITTGTAYEQYF.

This clonotype was picked up many times. The J gene is TRBJ2-7, the V gene TRBV7-9; D is perhaps TRBD1 or TRBD2 (5 bases each). The CDR3 totals 17 residues. Germline CDR1 is SEHNR and CDR2 is FQNEAQ (reference sequence). V gave up 1 base and J gave up 0 bases, with 16 bases separating them. The CDR3 coding sequence is TGTGCCAGCAGCTTAGGAGGGGTTTGGACGGGCTCCTACGAGCAGTACTTC. Its translation is CASSLGGVWTGSYEQYF.

This clonotype has a handful of counts. V usage is TRBV7-7 and J usage is TRBJ2-5, with 7 nucleotides matching TRBD1. Germline CDR1 reads SSHAT; CDR2 reads FNYEAQ (reference sequence). J gave up 5 bases and V 1 base, and 10 bases lay outside the gene matches. This CDR3 contains 16 residues. CDR3 DNA: TGTGCCAGCAGCTTAGGGGGACAGCCTCGAGGGGAGACCCAGTACTTC. Amino acids: CASSLGGQPRGETQYF.

The chain links TRBV15 to TRBJ2-5; the match to TRBD2 covers 12 bases. V shed 0 bases and J 4 bases; nucleotides not matched to a gene: 3. The CDR3 spans 16 residues. Germline values: CDR1 LNHNV, CDR2 YYDKDF (reference sequence). The chain's CDR3 is CATSRDLAGGAETQYF. The CDR3 nucleotides are TGTGCCACCAGCAGAGATCTAGCGGGAGGGGCAGAGACCCAGTACTTC.

Remarks on this clonotype: Sequence at one end of the junction differs from germline and may be a read error. The chain couples TRBV18 to TRBJ2-3; 9 bases fit TRBD1. This CDR3 comprises 15 residues. CDR1 is KGHSH and CDR2 is LQKENI in the germline V gene. CDR3 in DNA: TGTGCCAACTCACGACAGGACAGGGGAATAGATACGCAGTATTTT. Translating it yields CANSRQDRGIDTQYF.

This clonotype was observed a few times. The chain links TRBV6-2 or TRBV6-3 to TRBJ1-2, with TRBD1 matching over 8 bases. The CDR3 is made up of 14 amino acids. In germline, CDR1 is MNHEY, CDR2 SVGEGT. The trim removed 6 bases at V and 3 bases at J, leaving 6 bases unmatched. The chain's CDR3 is CASRKDRVDYGYTF. The CDR3 DNA reads as TGTGCCAGCAGAAAGGACAGGGTGGACTATGGCTACACCTTC.

This clonotype was counted between two and nine times. This rearrangement joins TRBV27 to TRBJ2-1; D remains unclear. Trimming pared 5 bases from V and 6 bases from J, leaving 14 bases between. Germline assignment: CDR1 MNHEY and CDR2 SMNVEV (reference sequence). The CDR3 runs 14 residues. The CDR3 DNA is TGTGCCAGCAGTGATTTGCTGCCCGCCAATGAGCAGTTCTTC. Its protein product is CASSDLLPANEQFF.

This clonotype was observed at least ten times. The chain is built from TRBV11-2 and TRBJ2-3; TRBD2 matches at 9 bases. This CDR3 spans 15 amino acids. From germline, CDR1 is SGHAT and CDR2 FQNNGV. The junction had 3 bases not matched to a gene; V was cut back by 3 bases and J by 2 bases. The DNA of the CDR3 is TGTGCCAGCAGCTTCCCTAGCGGGACCACAGATACGCAGTATTTT. Translating it yields CASSFPSGTTDTQYF.

The J gene is TRBJ2-7, the V gene TRBV9; D perhaps matches TRBD1 (6 bases). V lost 3 bases, J lost 3 bases, and 13 bases lay in between. The CDR3 sequence is 14 residues long. The germline V gene encodes CDR1 SGDLS and CDR2 YYNGEE. CDR3 sequence reads: CASSAPGQNYEQYF. Written as DNA, the CDR3 is TGTGCCAGCAGCGCCCCGGGACAAAACTACGAGCAGTACTTC.

The gene calls are TRBV6-1 and TRBJ1-1; TRBD1 might be the D (5 bases). Trimming cost V 5 bases and J 1 base, with 11 bases left between them. The CDR3 is 14 amino acids. Germline CDR1 and CDR2: MNHNS and SASEGT. CDR3 nucleotides: TGTGCCAGCAGTCCGGGGCCGACGAACACTGAAGCTTTCTTT. As protein: CASSPGPTNTEAFF.

This clonotype was observed at least ten times. The chain is built from TRBV3-1 and TRBJ2-1; 7 bases are a match to TRBD2. This CDR3 has 16 residues. Germline V gene sequence: CDR1 LGHDT, CDR2 YNNKEL (reference sequence). With 4 bases clipped from V and 4 bases from J, the junction kept 10 bases outside the gene matches. The CDR3 bases are TGTGCCAGCAGCCGCTTGCTAGCGGAAACATACAATGAGCAGTTCTTC. Residues: CASSRLLAETYNEQFF.

This clonotype was recorded a few times. The rearrangement joins TRBV6-1 to TRBJ2-7; TRBD1 is a possible D gene (5 bases). V was clipped by 5 bases and J by 5 bases, with 16 bases between them. The CDR3 spans 14 residues. The germline gives CDR1 MNHNS, CDR2 SASEGT. The CDR3 region is CASSWRTLSDEQYF. As DNA, the CDR3 is TGTGCCAGCAGTTGGCGGACATTATCGGACGAGCAGTACTTC.

About this clonotype itself: This may arise from a read error, as a much more abundant clone is one base away. This CDR3 reads CTSSTGLAHNEQFF. The CDR3 region has the DNA TGTACCAGCAGCACCGGACTAGCCCACAATGAGCAGTTCTTC. The gene calls are TRBV7-2 and TRBJ2-1, with TRBD2 matching over 8 bases. The CDR3 totals 14 residues. Germline V gene sequence: CDR1 SGHTA, CDR2 FQGNSA. The junction had 5 bases not matched to a gene; V was cut back by 5 bases and J by 5 bases.